The sample holds many counts of the clone carrying this T cell receptor (beta chain). TCRdb reprocessed the 5' RACE reads with MiXCR, giving one entry per CDR3 protein. The table lists approximately 150,000 distinct CDR3 sequences, 3% to 4.5% of them singletons. The CDR3 length is 14 residues. With V trimmed by 0 bases and J by 13 bases, 6 bases remained unmatched. CDR1 and CDR2 (germline): LGHDT, YNNKEL (reference sequence). The data are from a study of identical twins. This clonotype was obtained from a man aged 18 to 35 in good health. This chain joins TRBV3-1 and TRBJ2-2, with 9 bases fitting TRBD1. Sequencing input: memory T cells sorted from blood. CDR3 coding DNA: TGTGCCAGCAGCCAAGATACGGGACAGGGCGGGCTGTTTTTT. Protein sequence: CASSQDTGQGGLFF.